This T cell receptor beta chain is drawn from a study of beta chain features in type 1 diabetes. Overall study context: The patients were much like the healthy donors in age, gender and cell yields. General observations from the study: People with Type 1 diabetes carried modestly yet significantly shorter TCRB CDR3s in all four CD4+ subsets.

Expressed TCRB transcripts were sequenced after all isolated RNA was converted to cDNA. Generated by immunoSEQ multiplex PCR, the TCRdb table keeps only in-frame clones and is missing some. This table has over 600,000 clones, roughly 12% appearing once. The CDR3 contains 14 residues. CDR1 is SGHTA, CDR2 FQGNSA, per germline. Trimming at V came to 4 bases and at J to 6 bases, leaving 3 bases not matched to a gene. Every sorted population was more than 95% pure. Comment on this clone: The antigen is not known. Other DNA sequences from this sample encode an identical CDR3 as well.

The sample comprised naive CD4+ T cells from blood. The TCR sequence derives from a man aged 25 to 40 with type 1 diabetes. V and J are TRBV7-2 and TRBJ1-5; 10 nucleotides agree with TRBD1. The CDR3 nucleotides read TGTGCCAGCAGCTCGGGACAGGGGAGTCAGCCCCAGCATTTT. Protein product: CASSSGQGSQPQHF.